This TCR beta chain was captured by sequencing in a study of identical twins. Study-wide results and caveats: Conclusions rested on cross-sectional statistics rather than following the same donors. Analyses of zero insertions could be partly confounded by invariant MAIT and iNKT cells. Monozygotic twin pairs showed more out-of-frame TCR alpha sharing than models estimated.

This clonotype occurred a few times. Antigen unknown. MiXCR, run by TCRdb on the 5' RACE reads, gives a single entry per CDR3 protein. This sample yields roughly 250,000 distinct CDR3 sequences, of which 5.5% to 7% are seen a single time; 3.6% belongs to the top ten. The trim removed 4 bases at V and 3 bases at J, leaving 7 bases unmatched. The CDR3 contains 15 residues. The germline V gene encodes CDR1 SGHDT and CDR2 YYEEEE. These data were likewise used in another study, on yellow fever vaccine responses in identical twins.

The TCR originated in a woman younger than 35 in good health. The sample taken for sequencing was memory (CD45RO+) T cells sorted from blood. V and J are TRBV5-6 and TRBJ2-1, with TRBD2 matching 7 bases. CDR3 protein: CASSRRLADYNEQFF. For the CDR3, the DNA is TGTGCCAGCAGCCGGCGGCTAGCGGACTACAATGAGCAGTTCTTC.